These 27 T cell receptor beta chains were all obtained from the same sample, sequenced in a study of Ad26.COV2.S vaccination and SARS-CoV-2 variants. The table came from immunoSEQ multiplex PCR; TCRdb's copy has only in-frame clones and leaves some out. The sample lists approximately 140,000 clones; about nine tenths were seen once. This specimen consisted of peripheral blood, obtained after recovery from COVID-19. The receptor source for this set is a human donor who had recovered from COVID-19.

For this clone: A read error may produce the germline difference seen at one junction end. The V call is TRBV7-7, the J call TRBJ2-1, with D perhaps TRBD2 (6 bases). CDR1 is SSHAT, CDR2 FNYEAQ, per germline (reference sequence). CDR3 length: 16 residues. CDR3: CASSLAPGLPSGEQFF. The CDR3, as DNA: TGTGCTAGCAGCTTAGCTCCGGGACTCCCCTCGGGGGAGCAGTTCTTC.

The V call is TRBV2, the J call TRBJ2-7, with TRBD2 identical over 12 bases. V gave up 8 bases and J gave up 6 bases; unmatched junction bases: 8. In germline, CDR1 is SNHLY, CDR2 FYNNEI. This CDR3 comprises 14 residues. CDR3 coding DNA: TGTGCCAGCTCCCTAGCGGGGGGGCCGGGCGAGCAGTACTTC. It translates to CASSLAGGPGEQYF. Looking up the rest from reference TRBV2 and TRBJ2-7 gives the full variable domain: EPEVTQTPSHQVTQMGQEVILRCVPISNHLYFYWYRQILGQKVEFLVSFYNNEISEKSEIFDDQFSVERPDGSNFTLKIRSTKLEDSAMYFCASSLAGGPGEQYFGPGTRLTVT.

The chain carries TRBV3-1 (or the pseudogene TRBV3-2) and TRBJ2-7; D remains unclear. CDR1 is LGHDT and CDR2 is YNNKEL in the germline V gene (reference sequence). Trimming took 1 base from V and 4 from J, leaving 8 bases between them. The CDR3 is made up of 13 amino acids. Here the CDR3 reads CASSQGLLYEQYF. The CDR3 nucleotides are TGTGCCAGCAGCCAAGGTCTGCTTTACGAGCAGTACTTC.

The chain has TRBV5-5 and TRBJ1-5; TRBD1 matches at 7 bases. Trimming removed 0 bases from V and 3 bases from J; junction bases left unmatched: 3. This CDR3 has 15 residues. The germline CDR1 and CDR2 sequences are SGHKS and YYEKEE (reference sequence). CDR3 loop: CASSLEQGINQPQHF. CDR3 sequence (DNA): TGTGCCAGCAGCTTGGAACAGGGGATCAATCAGCCCCAGCATTTT.

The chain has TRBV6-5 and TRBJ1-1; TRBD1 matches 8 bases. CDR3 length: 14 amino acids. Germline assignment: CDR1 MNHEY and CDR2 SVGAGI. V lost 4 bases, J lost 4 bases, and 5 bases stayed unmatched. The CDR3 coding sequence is TGTGCCAGCAGTTGGACAGGGTTGAGCACTGAAGCTTTCTTT. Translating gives CASSWTGLSTEAFF.

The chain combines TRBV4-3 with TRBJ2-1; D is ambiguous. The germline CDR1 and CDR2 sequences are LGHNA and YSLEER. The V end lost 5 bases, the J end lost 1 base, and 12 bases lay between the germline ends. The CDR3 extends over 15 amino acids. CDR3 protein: CASSVGYSSYNEQFF. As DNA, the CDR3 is TGCGCCAGCAGCGTGGGATACTCTTCCTACAATGAGCAGTTCTTC.

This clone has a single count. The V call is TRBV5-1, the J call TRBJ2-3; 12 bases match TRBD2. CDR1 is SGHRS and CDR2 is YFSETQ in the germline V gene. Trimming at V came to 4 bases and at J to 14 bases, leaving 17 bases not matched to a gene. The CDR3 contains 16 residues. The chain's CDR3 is CASSLTSGGITDKGYF. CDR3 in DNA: TGCGCCAGCAGCCTCACTAGCGGGGGGATCACAGATAAGGGGTATTTT.

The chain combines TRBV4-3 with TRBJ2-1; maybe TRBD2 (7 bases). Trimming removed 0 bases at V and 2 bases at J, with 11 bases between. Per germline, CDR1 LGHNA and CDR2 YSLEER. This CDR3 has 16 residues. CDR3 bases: TGCGCCAGCAGCCAAGAGGGGGGGGCCCCCTACAATGAGCAGTTCTTC. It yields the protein CASSQEGGAPYNEQFF.

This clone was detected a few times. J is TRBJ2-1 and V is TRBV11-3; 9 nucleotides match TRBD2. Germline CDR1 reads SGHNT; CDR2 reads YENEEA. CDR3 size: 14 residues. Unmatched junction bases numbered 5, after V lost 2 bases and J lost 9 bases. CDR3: CASSLYGSGGEQFF. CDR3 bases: TGTGCCAGCAGCTTATATGGTAGCGGGGGTGAGCAGTTCTTC.

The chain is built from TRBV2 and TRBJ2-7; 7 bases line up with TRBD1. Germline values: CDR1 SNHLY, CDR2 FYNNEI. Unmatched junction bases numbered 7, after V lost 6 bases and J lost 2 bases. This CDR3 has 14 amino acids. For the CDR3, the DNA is TGTGCCAGCAGCGTGAGACAGGGCACCTACGAGCAGTACTTC. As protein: CASSVRQGTYEQYF. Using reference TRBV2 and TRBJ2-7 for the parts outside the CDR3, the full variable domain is EPEVTQTPSHQVTQMGQEVILRCVPISNHLYFYWYRQILGQKVEFLVSFYNNEISEKSEIFDDQFSVERPDGSNFTLKIRSTKLEDSAMYFCASSVRQGTYEQYFGPGTRLTVT.

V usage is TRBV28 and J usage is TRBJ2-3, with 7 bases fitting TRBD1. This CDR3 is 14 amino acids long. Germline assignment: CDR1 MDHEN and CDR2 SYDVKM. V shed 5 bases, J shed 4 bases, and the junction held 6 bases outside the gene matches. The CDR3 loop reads CASSARGWSDTQYF. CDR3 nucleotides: TGTGCCAGCAGTGCCAGGGGGTGGTCAGATACGCAGTATTTT.

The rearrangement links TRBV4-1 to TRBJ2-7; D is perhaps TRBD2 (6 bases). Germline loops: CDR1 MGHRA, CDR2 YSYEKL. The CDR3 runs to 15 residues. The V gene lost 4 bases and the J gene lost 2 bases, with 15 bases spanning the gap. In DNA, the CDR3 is TGCGCCAGCAGCCCCACAGACGGCGGGGCCTACGAGCAGTACTTC. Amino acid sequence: CASSPTDGGAYEQYF.

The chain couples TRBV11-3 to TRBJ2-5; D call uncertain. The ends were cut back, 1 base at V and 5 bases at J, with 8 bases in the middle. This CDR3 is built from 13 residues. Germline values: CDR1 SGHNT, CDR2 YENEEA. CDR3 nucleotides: TGTGCCAGCAGCTTAGCTAGGACGGAGACCCAGTACTTC. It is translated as CASSLARTETQYF.

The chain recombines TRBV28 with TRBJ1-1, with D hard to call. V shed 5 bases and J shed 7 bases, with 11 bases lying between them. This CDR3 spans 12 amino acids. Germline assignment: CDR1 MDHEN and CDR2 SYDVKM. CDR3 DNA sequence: TGTGCCAGCAGTCCTGGACCTTTTGAAGCTTTCTTT. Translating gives CASSPGPFEAFF.

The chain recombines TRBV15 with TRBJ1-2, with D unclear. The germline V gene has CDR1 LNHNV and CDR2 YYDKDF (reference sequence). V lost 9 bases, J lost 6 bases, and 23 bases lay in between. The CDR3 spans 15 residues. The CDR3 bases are TGTGCCACTGCGAACCGGGCCCCCATAAGGGATGGCTACACCTTC. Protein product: CATANRAPIRDGYTF.

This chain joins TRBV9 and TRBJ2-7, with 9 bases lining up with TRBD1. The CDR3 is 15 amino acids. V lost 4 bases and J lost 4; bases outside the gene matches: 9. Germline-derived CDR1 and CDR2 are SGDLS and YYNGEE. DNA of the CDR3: TGTGCCAGCAGCAAGGACAGGGGCCCCCTATACGAGCAGTACTTC. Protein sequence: CASSKDRGPLYEQYF.

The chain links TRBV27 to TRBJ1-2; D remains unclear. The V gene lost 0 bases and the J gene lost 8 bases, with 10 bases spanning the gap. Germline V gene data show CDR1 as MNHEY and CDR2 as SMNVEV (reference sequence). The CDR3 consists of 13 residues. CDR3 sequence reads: CASSLSPWGGYTF. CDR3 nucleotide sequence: TGTGCCAGCAGTTTATCCCCTTGGGGAGGCTACACCTTC.

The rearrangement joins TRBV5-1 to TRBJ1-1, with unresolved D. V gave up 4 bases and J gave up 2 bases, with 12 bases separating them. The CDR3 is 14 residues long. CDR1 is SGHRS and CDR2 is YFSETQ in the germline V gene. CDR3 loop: CASSPGPTNTEAFF. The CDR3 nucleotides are TGCGCCAGCAGCCCTGGACCTACAAACACTGAAGCTTTCTTT.

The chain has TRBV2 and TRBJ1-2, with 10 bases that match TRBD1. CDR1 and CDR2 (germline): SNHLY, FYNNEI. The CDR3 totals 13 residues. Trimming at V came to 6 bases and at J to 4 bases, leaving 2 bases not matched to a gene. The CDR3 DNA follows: TGTGCCAGCAGGGACAGGGGGGTCTATGGCTACACCTTC. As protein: CASRDRGVYGYTF.

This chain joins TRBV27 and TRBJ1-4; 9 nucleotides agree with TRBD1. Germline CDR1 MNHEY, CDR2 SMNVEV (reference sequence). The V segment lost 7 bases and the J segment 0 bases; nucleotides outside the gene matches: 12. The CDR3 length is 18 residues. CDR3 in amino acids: CASTTGTGKMATNEKLFF. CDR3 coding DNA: TGTGCCAGCACTACCGGGACAGGGAAGATGGCAACTAATGAAAAACTGTTTTTT. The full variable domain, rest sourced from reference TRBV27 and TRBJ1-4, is EAQVTQNPRYLITVTGKKLTVTCSQNMNHEYMSWYRQDPGLGLRQIYYSMNVEVTDKGDVPEGYKVSRKEKRNFPLILESPSPNQTSLYFCASTTGTGKMATNEKLFFGSGTQLSVL.

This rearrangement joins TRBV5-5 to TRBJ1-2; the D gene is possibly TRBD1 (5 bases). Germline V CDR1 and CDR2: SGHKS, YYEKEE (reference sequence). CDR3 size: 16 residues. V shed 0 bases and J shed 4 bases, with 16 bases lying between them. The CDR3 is CASSLDGTSGGYGYTF. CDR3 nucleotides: TGTGCCAGCAGCTTGGACGGGACCTCGGGGGGCTATGGCTACACCTTC.

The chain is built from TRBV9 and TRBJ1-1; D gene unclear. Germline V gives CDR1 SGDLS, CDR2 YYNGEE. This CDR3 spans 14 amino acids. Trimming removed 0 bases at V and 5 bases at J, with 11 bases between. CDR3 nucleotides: TGTGCCAGCAGCGTAGGGTGGGTGGAGACTGAAGCTTTCTTT. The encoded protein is CASSVGWVETEAFF.

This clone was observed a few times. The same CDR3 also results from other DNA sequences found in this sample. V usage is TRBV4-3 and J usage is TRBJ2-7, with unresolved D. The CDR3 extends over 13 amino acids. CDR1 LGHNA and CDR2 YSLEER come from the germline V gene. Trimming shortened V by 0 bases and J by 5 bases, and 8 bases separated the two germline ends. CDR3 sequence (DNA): TGCGCCAGCAGCCAAGATAGGACGCACGAGCAGTACTTC. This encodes CASSQDRTHEQYF.

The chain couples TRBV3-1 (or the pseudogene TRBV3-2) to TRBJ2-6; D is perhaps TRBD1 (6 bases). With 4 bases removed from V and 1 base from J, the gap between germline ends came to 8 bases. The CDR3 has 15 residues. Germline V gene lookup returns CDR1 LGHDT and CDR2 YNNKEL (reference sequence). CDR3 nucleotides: TGTGCCAGCAGCCTTCAGGGGTCTGGGGCCAACGTCCTGACTTTC. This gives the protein CASSLQGSGANVLTF.

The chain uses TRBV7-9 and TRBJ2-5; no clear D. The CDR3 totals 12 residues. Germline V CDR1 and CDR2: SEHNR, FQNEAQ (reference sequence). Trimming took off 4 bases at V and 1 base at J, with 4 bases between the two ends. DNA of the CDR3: TGTGCCAGCAGCTCAACCCAAGAGACCCAGTACTTC. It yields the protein CASSSTQETQYF.

CDR3 in amino acids: CASSATGWSGTEAFF. The CDR3 DNA is TGTGCCAGCAGCGCGACAGGGTGGTCAGGCACTGAAGCTTTCTTT. This sequence joins TRBV7-9 and TRBJ1-1, with 7 bases fitting TRBD1. Trimming at V came to 5 bases and at J to 4 bases, leaving 10 bases not matched to a gene. CDR1 is SEHNR and CDR2 is FQNEAQ in the germline V gene (reference sequence). The CDR3 sequence is 15 residues long.

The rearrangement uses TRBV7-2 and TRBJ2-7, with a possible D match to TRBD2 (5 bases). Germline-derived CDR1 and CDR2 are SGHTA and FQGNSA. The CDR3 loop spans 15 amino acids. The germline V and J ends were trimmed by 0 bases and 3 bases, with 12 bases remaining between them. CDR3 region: CASSLASRGNYEQYF. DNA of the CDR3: TGTGCCAGCAGCTTAGCTTCCAGAGGGAACTACGAGCAGTACTTC.